This T cell receptor beta chain stems from a study of preoperative IRX-2 immunotherapy in early breast cancer. TCRdb's copy holds only in-frame clones and misses some; the assay was immunoSEQ multiplex PCR. This table holds around 57,000 clones, approximately 95% found once. Treatment of the sample: preoperative locoregional IRX-2 cytokine immunotherapy. This phase Ib study tested locoregional IRX-2 cytokine immunotherapy given before surgery. The germline gives CDR1 PRHDT, CDR2 FYEKMQ (reference sequence). V dropped 0 bases and J dropped 1 base, with 9 bases sitting between them. This CDR3 is built from 15 residues.

This sequence was found in a human donor with breast cancer. The chain recombines TRBV13 with TRBJ2-5; D perhaps matches TRBD2 (6 bases). This material was acquired from a patient treated with IRX-2 immunotherapy. CDR3 region: CASSLGGGTQETQYF. The DNA for the CDR3 is TGTGCCAGCAGCTTAGGCGGGGGAACCCAAGAGACCCAGTACTTC. Variable domain in full (rest from reference TRBV13 and TRBJ2-5): AAGVIQSPRHLIKEKRETATLKCYPIPRHDTVYWYQQGPGQDPQFLISFYEKMQSDKGSIPDRFSAQQFSDYHSELNMSSLELGDSALYFCASSLGGGTQETQYFGPGTRLLVL.